These 23 T cell receptor beta chains originate from one sample sequenced in a study of blood T cell repertoires in COVID-19. Some clones are missing from TCRdb's copy, which holds only in-frame ones; the method was immunoSEQ multiplex PCR. The sample carries some 230,000 clones, approximately 80% recorded once. The specimen was PBMCs or T cells enriched from blood (not recorded which). Every receptor here comes from a man in his forties who had recovered from COVID-19.

The CDR3 region has the DNA TGTGCCAGTAGGAAAGCGCACACCACCCTTAACTATGGCTACACCTTC. Its protein is CASRKAHTTLNYGYTF. This sequence joins TRBV19 and TRBJ1-2; D is undetermined. Deletions cut 6 bases from V and 1 base from J, with 18 bases between. CDR3 length equals 16 residues. Germline CDR1 and CDR2: LNHDA and SQIVND (reference sequence).

V and J are TRBV15 and TRBJ1-2, with 8 bases matching TRBD1. Germline lookup yields CDR1 LNHNV and CDR2 YYDKDF (reference sequence). The ends lost 3 bases at V and 2 bases at J; junction bases unmatched: 5. This CDR3 has 15 residues. DNA of the CDR3: TGTGCCACCAGCAGCGGTGGACAGGGAAACTATGGCTACACCTTC. Encoded protein: CATSSGGQGNYGYTF.

The chain joins TRBV28 to TRBJ1-1; D is ambiguous. Germline loops: CDR1 MDHEN, CDR2 SYDVKM. Trimming removed 3 bases from V and 5 bases from J, with 4 bases in between. CDR3 size: 11 residues. The DNA for the CDR3 is TGTGCCAGCAGTTTGACAACTGAAGCTTTCTTT. This codes for CASSLTTEAFF. Full variable domain (rest looked up from reference TRBV28 and TRBJ1-1): DVKVTQSSRYLVKRTGEKVFLECVQDMDHENMFWYRQDPGLGLRLIYFSYDVKMKEKGDIPEGYSVSREKKERFSLILESASTNQTSMYLCASSLTTEAFFGQGTRLTVV.

J is TRBJ2-1 and V is TRBV4-3; maybe TRBD2 (7 bases). CDR3 length: 16 residues. Trimming stripped 4 bases from V and 5 bases from J, with 18 bases between. Looked up from germline, CDR1 is LGHNA and CDR2 is YSLEER. CDR3 amino acids: CASSLEARGAHNEQFF. CDR3 DNA: TGCGCCAGCAGCCTCGAGGCCCGGGGGGCCCACAATGAGCAGTTCTTC.

The CDR3: CASSPGVDTQYF. The CDR3 DNA sequence: TGTGCCAGCAGTCCAGGGGTAGATACGCAGTATTTT. The chain carries TRBV6-5 and TRBJ2-3; the D gene is possibly TRBD1 (6 bases). Per the germline V gene, CDR1 is MNHEY and CDR2 is SVGAGI. Trimming removed 5 bases from V and 5 bases from J, with 8 bases in between. The CDR3 totals 12 residues.

CDR3 DNA: TGCGCCAGCAGCGTGGGTGACAGGGCCTATGGCTACACCTTC. Amino acid sequence: CASSVGDRAYGYTF. The rearrangement joins TRBV5-1 to TRBJ1-2; TRBD1 matches at 7 bases. The CDR3 is 14 residues long. CDR1 SGHRS and CDR2 YFSETQ come from the germline V gene. The V segment lost 4 bases and the J segment 4 bases; nucleotides outside the gene matches: 7.

The chain has TRBV19 and TRBJ1-5; 7 nucleotides agree with TRBD1. The CDR3 runs 12 residues. The germline CDR1 and CDR2 sequences are LNHDA and SQIVND (reference sequence). V shed 6 bases, J shed 11 bases, and the junction held 7 bases outside the gene matches. The CDR3: CASSFQTGTQHF. The CDR3 bases are TGTGCCAGTAGCTTCCAGACAGGGACCCAGCATTTT.

The gene calls are TRBV18 and TRBJ1-5, with 10 bases fitting TRBD1. The CDR3 is made up of 17 amino acids. Germline CDR1 reads KGHSH; CDR2 reads LQKENI. The ends lost 5 bases at V and 7 bases at J; junction bases unmatched: 14. CDR3 loop: CASSDGQGGAVWQPQHF. CDR3 nucleotide sequence: TGTGCCAGCTCAGACGGACAGGGGGGTGCGGTATGGCAGCCCCAGCATTTT.

The chain joins TRBV6-5 to TRBJ2-7; TRBD1 matches at 9 bases. Germline CDR1 MNHEY, CDR2 SVGAGI. The CDR3 has 15 residues. J was trimmed by 1 base and V by 2 bases; bases with no gene match: 3. CDR3 sequence: CASSYGGTGSYEQYF. Here the CDR3 DNA reads TGTGCCAGCAGTTACGGAGGGACAGGGTCCTACGAGCAGTACTTC.

This chain's CDR3 is CATSDLGTPGHRSNTEAFF. CDR3 DNA sequence: TGTGCCACCAGTGATTTGGGCACCCCGGGACATCGATCGAACACTGAAGCTTTCTTT. The chain links TRBV24-1 to TRBJ1-1; TRBD1 might be the D (6 bases). The CDR3 length is 19 residues. Between the trimmed V and J ends, which lost 0 bases and 1 base, there was a span of 20 bases. Germline loops: CDR1 KGHDR, CDR2 SFDVKD.

In its sample, this clone was seen once. V and J are TRBV6-5 and TRBJ1-5; unclear D gene. Germline-derived CDR1 and CDR2 are MNHEY and SVGAGI. V lost 8 bases to trimming and J lost 3 bases, with 17 bases between them. This CDR3 contains 15 residues. The CDR3 DNA reads TGTGCCAGCCGGGAACCGTGGATGAACAATCAGCCCCAGCATTTT. It encodes CASREPWMNNQPQHF.

The rearrangement uses TRBV4-3 and TRBJ2-5, with 7 bases lining up with TRBD2. The CDR3 sequence is 15 residues long. Looked up from germline, CDR1 is LGHNA and CDR2 is YSLEER. The V and J ends lost 4 bases and 5 bases, in that order; junction bases with no gene match: 10. In DNA form, the CDR3 reads TGCGCCAGCAGCCCCGGGGGAGGGCCCGTGGAGACCCAGTACTTC. Residues: CASSPGGGPVETQYF.

The CDR3 sequence is CASSFSGTVTYEQYF. DNA for the CDR3: TGTGCCAGCAGCTTTTCCGGGACAGTTACCTACGAGCAGTACTTC. The chain combines TRBV7-2 with TRBJ2-7, with 7 bases matching TRBD1. CDR1 is SGHTA and CDR2 is FQGNSA in the germline V gene. V lost 3 bases to trimming and J lost 2 bases; unmatched junction nucleotides: 7. CDR3 length: 15 amino acids. The full variable domain, its missing parts supplied by reference TRBV7-2 and TRBJ2-7, is GAGVSQSPSNKVTEKGKDVELRCDPISGHTALYWYRQSLGQGLEFLIYFQGNSAPDKSGLPSDRFSAERTGGSVSTLTIQRTQQEDSAVYLCASSFSGTVTYEQYFGPGTRLTVT.

J is TRBJ1-5 and V is TRBV2, with a possible D match to TRBD1 (6 bases). Germline V CDR1 and CDR2: SNHLY, FYNNEI. V dropped 5 bases and J dropped 6 bases, with 14 bases sitting between them. This CDR3 has 14 residues. CDR3 nucleotides: TGTGCCAGCAGTACTGCCAGGGGCACTCAGCCCCAGCATTTT. It translates to CASSTARGTQPQHF.

The chain joins TRBV6-6 to TRBJ1-5; tentatively, D is TRBD1 (6 bases). Germline V gives CDR1 MNHNY, CDR2 SVGAGI (reference sequence). Trimming took 2 bases from V and 2 from J, leaving 13 bases between them. The CDR3 totals 16 residues. The CDR3 here is CASSYPPGAGNQPQHF. The CDR3 DNA reads TGTGCCAGCAGTTACCCTCCAGGGGCGGGCAATCAGCCCCAGCATTTT.

The chain has TRBV28 and TRBJ1-1, with 9 bases matching TRBD1. This CDR3 has 14 residues. CDR1 is MDHEN and CDR2 is SYDVKM in the germline V gene. The J segment lost 4 bases and the V segment lost 6 bases, leaving 6 bases of the junction unmatched. The CDR3 here is CASSPTDRGTEAFF. The CDR3 region has the DNA TGTGCCAGCAGCCCTACGGACAGGGGCACTGAAGCTTTCTTT.

This clone was observed a single time. This chain links TRBV11-2 with TRBJ1-1, with D possibly TRBD1 on 5 matching bases. CDR1 is SGHAT and CDR2 is FQNNGV in the germline V gene. Trimming cost V 0 bases and J 11 bases, with 13 bases left between them. The CDR3 runs 13 residues. The CDR3 is CASSLDDRRGAFF. CDR3 DNA sequence: TGTGCCAGCAGCTTAGATGACCGCCGGGGGGCTTTCTTT.

The chain joins TRBV6-6 to TRBJ1-5; a possible D gene is TRBD1 (5 bases). CDR1 MNHNY and CDR2 SVGAGI come from the germline V gene (reference sequence). V gave up 6 bases and J gave up 0 bases, with 9 bases separating them. The CDR3 is 14 amino acids. CDR3 nucleotide sequence: TGTGCCAGCAGCAGACAGTTTAGCAATCAGCCCCAGCATTTT. This encodes CASSRQFSNQPQHF.

This clone was seen a single time. This chain connects TRBV5-8 to TRBJ1-6; 8 bases agree with TRBD1. CDR1 is SGHTS, CDR2 YDEGEE, per germline. The trim removed 2 bases at V and 10 bases at J, leaving 11 bases unmatched. The CDR3 is 16 residues long. The CDR3 loop reads CASSFSSIAGGSPLHF. CDR3 coding DNA: TGTGCCAGCAGCTTTTCGTCCATAGCAGGGGGCTCACCCCTCCACTTT.

The chain carries TRBV27 and TRBJ1-1; 9 nucleotides line up with TRBD1. The CDR3 has 13 residues. Germline values: CDR1 MNHEY, CDR2 SMNVEV (reference sequence). The V segment lost 3 bases and the J segment 11 bases; nucleotides outside the gene matches: 7. In nucleotides, the CDR3 is TGTGCCAGCAGTTTGGACAGGGGCGGGTATGCTTTCTTT. Protein product: CASSLDRGGYAFF.

This clone has just one count. The CDR3 bases are TGTGCCAGCAGCCAACGAACTCCTAGCGGGGGGGCCGAGACCCAGTACTTC. Translated, it gives CASSQRTPSGGAETQYF. The J gene is TRBJ2-5, the V gene TRBV3-1 (or the pseudogene TRBV3-2); 12 bases are a match to TRBD2. This CDR3 comprises 17 residues. The V gene end was trimmed by 2 bases and the J gene end by 5 bases; junction bases not matched to a gene: 9. Germline V gene data show CDR1 as LGHDT and CDR2 as YNNKEL (reference sequence).

The chain employs TRBV28 and TRBJ1-2; D might be TRBD1 (5 bases). V was pared by 4 bases and J by 8 bases, with 11 bases between. Germline loops: CDR1 MDHEN, CDR2 SYDVKM. The CDR3 loop spans 12 amino acids. The CDR3 DNA reads as TGTGCCAGCAGTTCCCTATACAGGGGCTACACCTTC. This codes for CASSSLYRGYTF.

This chain links TRBV14 with TRBJ2-3; weak D call: TRBD2 (5 bases). In germline, CDR1 is SGHDN, CDR2 FVKESK. Trimming pared 0 bases from V and 4 bases from J, leaving 14 bases between. This CDR3 has 16 amino acids. The CDR3 nucleotides read TGTGCCAGCAGCCAAGAGGGCGGGCCCCGGTCAGATACGCAGTATTTT. Protein: CASSQEGGPRSDTQYF.